Sequencing of this TCR beta chain was carried out in a study of blood T cell repertoires in COVID-19. The table came from immunoSEQ multiplex PCR; TCRdb's copy has only in-frame clones and leaves some out. The sample includes roughly 250,000 clones, approximately 87% of them seen just once. CDR1 and CDR2 from the germline V gene are SEHNR and FQNEAQ (reference sequence). After removal of 3 bases from V and 2 bases from J, the junction contained 0 bases not matched to a gene. This CDR3 has 14 residues. The source material was peripheral blood. V gene TRBV7-9 combines with J gene TRBJ1-3; 8 positions match TRBD1. The receptor comes from a human donor in a cohort sampled during active COVID-19. CDR3 DNA: TGTGCCAGCAGCTTGACAGGGGCTGGAAACACCATATATTTT. Its protein product is CASSLTGAGNTIYF.